The sample holds a few counts of the clone carrying this TCR beta chain. What it recognizes is unknown. This entry is derived from a study of post-analysis software for immune sequencing data. Whole-study context: Progressive-relapsing, secondary progressive and relapsing-remitting multiple sclerosis were among the disease courses included.

Germline V gene data show CDR1 as MNHEY and CDR2 as SMNVEV (reference sequence). After removal of 9 bases from V and 4 bases from J, the junction contained 8 bases not matched to a gene. CDR3 length equals 13 residues. Unique molecular identifiers had been added to the TCR beta cDNA libraries. Out of roughly 0.85 to 10 million T cells, a few hundred thousand cDNA molecules were generated. TCRdb reprocessed the PCR reads with MiXCR, giving one entry per CDR3 protein. This table holds roughly 400,000 distinct CDR3 sequences, 35% to 45% found once. General study findings and limits: Those with multiple sclerosis, the patient group, showed significantly lower normalized Chao1 diversity than controls. Controls showed lower frequencies than patients for roughly five TRBV segments, and TRBV5-6, TRBV5-1 and TRBV20-1 were among these.

The sequencing input was blood. This chain uses TRBV27 with TRBJ1-2, with TRBD1 identical over 7 bases. The receptor comes from a girl aged 2 to 9 with multiple sclerosis. CDR3 sequence reads: CASFGQDRYGYTF. The CDR3 coding sequence is TGTGCCAGTTTCGGACAGGATCGCTATGGCTACACCTTC.